The entry that follows covers one T cell receptor beta chain sequence. These data are taken from a study of blood T cell repertoires in COVID-19. Profiling relied on immunoSEQ multiplex PCR, and the TCRdb table lists in-frame clones only, not all of them. The sample holds about 280,000 clones; 85% are singletons and the top ten take 10% to 15%. The clonotype was recovered from a human donor in a cohort sampled during active COVID-19. Specimen: peripheral blood.

DNA of the CDR3: TGTGCCAGCAGCCCGACAGTCTATAATTCACCCCTCCACTTT. Translating it yields CASSPTVYNSPLHF. The chain links TRBV3-1 (or the pseudogene TRBV3-2) to TRBJ1-6; a weak D match, TRBD1 (5 bases). V shed 4 bases and J shed 3 bases, with 7 bases lying between them. CDR1 and CDR2 from the germline V gene are LGHDT and YNNKEL (reference sequence). The CDR3 sequence is 14 residues long.